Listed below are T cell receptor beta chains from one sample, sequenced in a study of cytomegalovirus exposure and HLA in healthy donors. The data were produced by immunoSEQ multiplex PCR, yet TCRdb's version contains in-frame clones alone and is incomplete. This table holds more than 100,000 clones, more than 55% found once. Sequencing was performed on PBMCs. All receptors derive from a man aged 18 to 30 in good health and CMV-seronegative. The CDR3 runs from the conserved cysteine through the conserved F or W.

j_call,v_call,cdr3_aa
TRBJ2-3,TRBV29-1,CSAGGGITSTDTQYF
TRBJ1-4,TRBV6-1,CASRSRDSNEKLFF
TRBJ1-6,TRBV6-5,CASSYLDKSGSPLHF
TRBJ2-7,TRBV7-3,CASSSITGTSRGTIYEQYF
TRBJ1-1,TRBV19,CASSIRSLNTEAFF
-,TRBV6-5,CASSYTGSYEQYF
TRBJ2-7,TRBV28,CASKRQGVEAYEQYF
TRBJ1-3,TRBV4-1,CASSQGGGTIYF
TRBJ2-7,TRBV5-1,CASSLAVGGPVSYEQYF
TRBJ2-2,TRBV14,CASSPRGFANTGELFF
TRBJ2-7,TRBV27,CASSLGGQGEQYF
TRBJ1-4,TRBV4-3,CASSLTRGGSEKLFF
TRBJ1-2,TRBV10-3,CAISDRGGYGYPF
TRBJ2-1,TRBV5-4,CASSAVGTGSPFF
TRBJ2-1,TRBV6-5,CASSSFRGNEQFF
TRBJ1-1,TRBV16,CASSQLSGWFTEAFF
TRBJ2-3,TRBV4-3,CASSQAIPTGPSDTQYF
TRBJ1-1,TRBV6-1,CASLGTVNTEAFF
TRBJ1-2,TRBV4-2,CASSLPGIDWNYGYTF
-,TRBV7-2,CASRLAGGPTYEQYF
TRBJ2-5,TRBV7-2,CAGTGVRDSFFPETQYF
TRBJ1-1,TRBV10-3,CAISAARTPGGTEAFF
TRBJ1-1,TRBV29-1,CSVAHHPGNTEAFF
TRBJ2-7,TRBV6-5,CASSQGNSYEQYF
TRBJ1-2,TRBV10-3,CAISESPRNYGYTF
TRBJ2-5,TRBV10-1,CASSPATGGQSETQYF